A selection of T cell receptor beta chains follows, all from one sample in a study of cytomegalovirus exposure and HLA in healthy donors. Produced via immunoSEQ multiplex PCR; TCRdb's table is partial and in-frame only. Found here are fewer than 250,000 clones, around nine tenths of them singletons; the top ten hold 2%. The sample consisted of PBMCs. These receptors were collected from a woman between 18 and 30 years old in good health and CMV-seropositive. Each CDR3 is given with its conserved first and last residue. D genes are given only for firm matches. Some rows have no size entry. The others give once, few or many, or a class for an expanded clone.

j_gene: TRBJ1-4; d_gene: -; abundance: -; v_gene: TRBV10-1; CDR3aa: CASSGGLGTNEKLFF; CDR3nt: TGCGCCAGCAGTGGGGGACTTGGAACTAATGAAAAACTGTTTTTT
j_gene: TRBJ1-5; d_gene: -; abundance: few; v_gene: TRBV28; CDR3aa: CASSLSRQGSFQPQHF; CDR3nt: TGTGCCAGCAGTTTATCGAGGCAGGGGAGTTTTCAGCCCCAGCATTTT
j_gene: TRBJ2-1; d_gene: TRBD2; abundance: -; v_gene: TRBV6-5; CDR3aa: CASSSSGRASYNEQFF; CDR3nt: TGTGCCAGCAGTTCTAGCGGGAGGGCCTCCTACAATGAGCAGTTCTTC
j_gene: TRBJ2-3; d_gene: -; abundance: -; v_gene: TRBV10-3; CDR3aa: CAISESAGTDTQYF; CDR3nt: TGTGCCATCAGTGAGTCGGCAGGCACAGATACGCAGTATTTT
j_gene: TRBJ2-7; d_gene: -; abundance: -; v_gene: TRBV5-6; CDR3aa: CASSWSSRASREQYF; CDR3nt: TGTGCCAGCAGCTGGTCCTCCAGGGCATCCCGCGAGCAGTACTTC
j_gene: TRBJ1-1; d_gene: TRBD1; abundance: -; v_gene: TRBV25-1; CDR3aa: CASSSGGVTEAFF; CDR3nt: TGTGCCAGCAGCTCAGGGGGAGTCACTGAAGCTTTCTTT
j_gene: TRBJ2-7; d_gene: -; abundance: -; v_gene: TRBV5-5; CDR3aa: CASSPGSLISYEQYF; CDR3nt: TGTGCCAGCAGCCCGGGGTCTCTGATATCCTACGAGCAGTACTTC
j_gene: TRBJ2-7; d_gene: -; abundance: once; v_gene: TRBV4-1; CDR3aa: CASSQDAPISLSYEQYF; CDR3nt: TGCGCCAGCAGCCAAGATGCCCCAATTAGTCTCTCCTACGAGCAGTACTTC
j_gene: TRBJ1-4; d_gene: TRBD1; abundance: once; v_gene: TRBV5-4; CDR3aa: CASSPIGGTVNEKLFF; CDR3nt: TGTGCCAGCAGCCCCATCGGTGGGACAGTCAATGAAAAACTGTTTTTT
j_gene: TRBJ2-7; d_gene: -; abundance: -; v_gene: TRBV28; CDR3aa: CASSPPAGPDAYEQYF; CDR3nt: TGTGCCAGCAGTCCCCCCGCAGGGCCGGATGCCTACGAGCAGTACTTC
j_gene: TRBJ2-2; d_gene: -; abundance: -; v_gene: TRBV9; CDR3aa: CASSPSPTGELFF; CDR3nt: TGTGCCAGCAGCCCTAGCCCCACCGGGGAGCTGTTTTTT
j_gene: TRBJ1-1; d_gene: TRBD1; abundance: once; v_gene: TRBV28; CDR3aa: CASIPVGTGRTEAFF; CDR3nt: TGTGCCAGCATCCCGGTGGGGACAGGGCGCACTGAAGCTTTCTTT
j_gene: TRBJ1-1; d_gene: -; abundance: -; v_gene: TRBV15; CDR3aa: CATSSYRDRNTEAFF; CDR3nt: TGTGCCACCAGCAGCTACAGGGACCGGAACACTGAAGCTTTCTTT
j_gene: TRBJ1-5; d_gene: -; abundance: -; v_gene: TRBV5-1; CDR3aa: CASSLVPSGAEYQPQHF; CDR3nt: TGCGCCAGCAGTCTTGTGCCTTCTGGGGCTGAGTATCAGCCCCAGCATTTT
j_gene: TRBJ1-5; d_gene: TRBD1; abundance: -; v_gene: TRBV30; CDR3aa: CALGQKNQPQHF; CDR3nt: TGTGCCTTGGGACAGAAAAATCAGCCCCAGCATTTT
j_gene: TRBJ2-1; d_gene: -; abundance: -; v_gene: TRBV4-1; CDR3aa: CASSQEWAGSVPYEQFF; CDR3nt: TGCGCCAGCAGCCAAGAATGGGCGGGGAGTGTCCCGTATGAGCAGTTCTTC
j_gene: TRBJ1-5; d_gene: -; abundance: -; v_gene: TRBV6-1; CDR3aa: CASTPGTVSNQPQHF; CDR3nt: TGTGCCAGCACACCAGGGACTGTGAGCAATCAGCCCCAGCATTTT
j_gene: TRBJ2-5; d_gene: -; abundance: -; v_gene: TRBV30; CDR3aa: CAWSAGLQETQYF; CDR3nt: TGTGCCTGGAGTGCGGGACTTCAAGAGACCCAGTACTTC
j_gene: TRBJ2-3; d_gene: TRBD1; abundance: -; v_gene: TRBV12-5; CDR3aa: CASGLWRQGEPDTQYF; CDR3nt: TGTGCTAGTGGTTTGTGGCGACAGGGGGAACCAGATACGCAGTATTTT
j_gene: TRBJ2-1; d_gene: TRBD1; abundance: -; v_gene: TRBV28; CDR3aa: CASSFRTGMAGSYNEQFF; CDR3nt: TGTGCCAGCAGTTTCCGGACAGGGATGGCAGGGAGCTACAATGAGCAGTTCTTC
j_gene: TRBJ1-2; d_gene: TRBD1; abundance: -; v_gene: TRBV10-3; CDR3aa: CAISESIGTGDNYGYTF; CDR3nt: TGTGCCATCAGTGAGTCAATAGGGACAGGGGACAACTATGGCTACACCTTC
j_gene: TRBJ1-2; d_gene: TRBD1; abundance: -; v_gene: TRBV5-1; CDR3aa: CASRTGTGGDGYTF; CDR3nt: TGCGCCAGCAGGACCGGGACAGGGGGCGATGGCTACACCTTC
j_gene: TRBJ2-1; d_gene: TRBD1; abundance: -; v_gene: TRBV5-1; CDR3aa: CASSLGTGANNEQFF; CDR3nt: TGCGCCAGCAGCCTCGGGACAGGGGCCAACAATGAGCAGTTCTTC
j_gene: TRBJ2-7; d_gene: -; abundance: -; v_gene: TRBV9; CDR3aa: CASSPEGDGF; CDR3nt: TGTGCCAGCAGCCCCGAGGGGGACGGCTTC
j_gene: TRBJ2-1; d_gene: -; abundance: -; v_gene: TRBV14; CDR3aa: CASSQGQNYNEQFF; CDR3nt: TGTGCCAGCAGCCAAGGACAGAACTACAATGAGCAGTTCTTC
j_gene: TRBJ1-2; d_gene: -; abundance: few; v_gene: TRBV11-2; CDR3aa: CASSSWARWGYTF; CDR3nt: TGTGCCAGCAGCTCATGGGCCCGCTGGGGCTACACCTTC
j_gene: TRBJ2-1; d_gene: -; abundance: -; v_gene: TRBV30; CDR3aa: CAWSVIGSEEFF; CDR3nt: TGTGCCTGGAGTGTAATTGGCTCTGAGGAGTTCTTC
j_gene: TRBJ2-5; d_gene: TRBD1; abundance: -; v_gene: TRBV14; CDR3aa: CASRRQGRVRYQETQYF; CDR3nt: TGTGCCAGCAGGAGACAGGGGAGAGTTAGGTACCAAGAGACCCAGTACTTC
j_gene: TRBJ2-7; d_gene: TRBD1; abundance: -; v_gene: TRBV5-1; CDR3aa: CASSAGQGVDEQYF; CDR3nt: TGCGCCAGCAGCGCGGGACAGGGTGTAGACGAGCAGTACTTC
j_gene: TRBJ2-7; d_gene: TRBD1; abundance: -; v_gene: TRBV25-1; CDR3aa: CASSSRVQGSYEQYF; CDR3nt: TGTGCCAGCAGTAGTCGAGTACAGGGGAGCTACGAGCAGTACTTC
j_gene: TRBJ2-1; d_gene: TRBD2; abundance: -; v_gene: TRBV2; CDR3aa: CASSIGLAGSSEQFF; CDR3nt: TGTGCCAGCAGTATCGGACTAGCTGGGAGCTCGGAGCAGTTCTTC
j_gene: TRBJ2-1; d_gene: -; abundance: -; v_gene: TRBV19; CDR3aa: CASSEGAGSYNEQFF; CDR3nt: TGTGCCAGTAGTGAGGGGGCGGGATCCTACAATGAGCAGTTCTTC
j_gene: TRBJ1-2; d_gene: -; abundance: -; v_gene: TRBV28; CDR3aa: CASSYPGHYYGYTF; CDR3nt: TGTGCCAGCAGTTATCCGGGACACTACTATGGCTACACCTTC
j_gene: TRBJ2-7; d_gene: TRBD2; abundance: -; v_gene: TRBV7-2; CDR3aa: CASSLDGSSGVYEQYF; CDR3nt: TGTGCCAGCAGCTTAGATGGTAGTAGCGGGGTCTACGAGCAGTACTTC